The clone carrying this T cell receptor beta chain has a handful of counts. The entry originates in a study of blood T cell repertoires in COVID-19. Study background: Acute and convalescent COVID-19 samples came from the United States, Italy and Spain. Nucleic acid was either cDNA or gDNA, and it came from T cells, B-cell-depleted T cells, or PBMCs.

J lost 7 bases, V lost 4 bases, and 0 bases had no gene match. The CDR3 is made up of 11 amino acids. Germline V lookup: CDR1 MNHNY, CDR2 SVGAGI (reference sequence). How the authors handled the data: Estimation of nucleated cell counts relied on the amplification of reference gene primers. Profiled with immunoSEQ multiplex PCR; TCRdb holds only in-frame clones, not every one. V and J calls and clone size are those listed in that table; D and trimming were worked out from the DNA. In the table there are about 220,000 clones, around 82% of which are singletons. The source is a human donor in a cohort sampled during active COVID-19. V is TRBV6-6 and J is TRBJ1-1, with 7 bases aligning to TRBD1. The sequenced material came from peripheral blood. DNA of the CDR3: TGTGCCAGCAGTTGGGACAGTGAAGCTTTCTTT. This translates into CASSWDSEAFF.